This record concerns one TCR beta chain sequence. As yet, its antigen is unknown. Sequencing used immunoSEQ multiplex PCR; TCRdb keeps in-frame clones, though not all of them. The sample lists 70,000 to 90,000 clones, 85% seen once, with 2% to 2.5% in the top ten. This CDR3 spans 14 amino acids. V was pared by 5 bases and J by 4 bases, with 7 bases of the junction left unmatched. The germline gives CDR1 MDHEN, CDR2 SYDVKM. This sample stems from a study of a mutant IDH1 vaccine in newly diagnosed glioma. Study-level background: Vaccination started 4-6 weeks after radiotherapy alone, or with temozolomide cycles. Among treated patients, around 62% were male and around 38% female, and mean age was approximately 40 years. Broader study findings: Among all patients, vaccine-induced immune responses occurred in roughly 93%.

The sample's time point: week 23, last vaccination. Doses comprised 300 ug of mutant IDH1 20-mer peptide each, plus topical imiquimod. The rearrangement links TRBV28 to TRBJ1-2, with 7 bases identical to TRBD1. The TCR originated in a man aged 25-45 years with glioma. Some clones in this sample may be carry-over from other donors' samples. This sample comprised PBMCs, obtained from a glioma patient whose treatment included an IDH1 peptide vaccine. In nucleotides, the CDR3 is TGTGCCAGCAGTGGATTGGGACAGTCCTATGGCTACACCTTC. As protein: CASSGLGQSYGYTF.